The 22 T cell receptor beta chains below were found in one sample sequenced in a study of CD8 T cells in ankylosing spondylitis. MiXCR, run by TCRdb on the 5' RACE reads, gives a single entry per CDR3 protein. The sample lists just under 350,000 distinct CDR3 sequences, 14% to 15% occurring once. The sequenced sample was blood, either unsorted or a sorted T cell fraction (not recorded which). These receptors came from a male donor with ankylosing spondylitis or in good health (not recorded which).

This clonotype has just a few counts. The chain has TRBV18 and TRBJ2-4, with no clear D. Germline V gene data show CDR1 as KGHSH and CDR2 as LQKENI. The CDR3 has 15 amino acids. Trimming left V 4 bases short and J 1 base short, with 11 bases between. The CDR3 nucleotides read TGTGCCAGCTCACTGCCCGGCAGTGCCAAAAACATTCAGTACTTC. Translating it yields CASSLPGSAKNIQYF.

This CDR3 reads CASSERTPQGVAGQDPTDTQYF. CDR3 sequence (DNA): TGTGCCAGCAGTGAAAGAACCCCCCAGGGGGTGGCGGGACAAGACCCCACAGATACGCAGTATTTT. The chain recombines TRBV25-1 with TRBJ2-3; TRBD1 might be the D (7 bases). Germline CDR1 is MGHDK and CDR2 is SYGVNS. V was cut by 2 bases and J by 2 bases, with 32 bases left in between. The CDR3 covers 22 residues.

This clonotype has a handful of counts. The CDR3: CASSLTGGITEAFF. CDR3 coding DNA: TGCGCCAGCAGCCTGACAGGGGGTATAACTGAAGCTTTCTTT. This chain connects TRBV5-1 to TRBJ1-1, with 9 nucleotides matching TRBD1. The J segment lost 5 bases and the V segment lost 4 bases, leaving 6 bases of the junction unmatched. This CDR3 has 14 amino acids. Germline CDR1 reads SGHRS; CDR2 reads YFSETQ.

The J gene is TRBJ2-1, the V gene TRBV4-2, with TRBD2 identical over 7 bases. This CDR3 spans 17 amino acids. Looked up from germline, CDR1 is LGHNA and CDR2 is YNFKEQ. V shed 1 base and J 4 bases; nucleotides not matched to a gene: 10. This chain's CDR3 is CASSQVRGGGGYNEQFF. The CDR3 DNA is TGTGCCAGCAGCCAAGTCCGCGGGGGAGGTGGGTACAATGAGCAGTTCTTC.

The chain is built from TRBV12-3 or TRBV12-4 and TRBJ1-5; D possibly corresponds to TRBD1 (5 bases). V gave up 2 bases and J gave up 3 bases, with 14 bases separating them. This CDR3 is built from 16 residues. The CDR3 DNA is TGTGCCAGCAGTTTAAGGACAACGATCCCCAATCAGCCCCAGCATTTT. Translation: CASSLRTTIPNQPQHF.

Only a few counts were recorded for this clonotype. The V and J genes are TRBV3-1 and TRBJ2-7, with D perhaps TRBD1 (5 bases). Trimming removed 3 bases from V and 1 base from J, with 16 bases in between. This CDR3 is built from 16 residues. Germline CDR1 reads LGHDT; CDR2 reads YNNKEL (reference sequence). This CDR3 reads CASSQADGQASYEQYF. In nucleotides, the CDR3 is TGTGCCAGCAGCCAGGCGGACGGACAAGCTTCCTACGAGCAGTACTTC.

The rearrangement uses TRBV12-3 or TRBV12-4 and TRBJ2-3; 8 nucleotides agree with TRBD2. The trim removed 0 bases at V and 1 base at J, leaving 3 bases unmatched. The CDR3 consists of 16 residues. The CDR3 DNA reads TGTGCCAGCAGTTTAGCGGCGGGAGGCGGCACAGATACGCAGTATTTT. It is translated as CASSLAAGGGTDTQYF.

The CDR3 here is CASSEAWSNQPQHF. The CDR3 region has the DNA TGTGCCAGCAGTGAAGCATGGAGCAATCAGCCCCAGCATTTT. V and J are TRBV6-1 and TRBJ1-5; the D is unclear. The V and J ends lost 0 bases and 1 base respectively, with 4 bases between them. The CDR3 is made up of 14 amino acids. Per germline, CDR1 MNHNS and CDR2 SASEGT.

This clonotype was observed many times. The gene calls are TRBV4-1 and TRBJ2-1; 8 bases match TRBD2. CDR1 is MGHRA and CDR2 is YSYEKL in the germline V gene. J gave up 0 bases and V 6 bases, and 13 bases lay outside the gene matches. The length of the CDR3 is 18 residues. The CDR3: CASSPMLTSGVSYNEQFF. The CDR3 region has the DNA TGCGCCAGCAGTCCTATGCTCACTAGCGGAGTCTCCTACAATGAGCAGTTCTTC.

This clonotype was counted a few times. CDR3 coding DNA: TGCGCCAGCAGCCCTGGGGGAGGCCGGGTGACCCAGTACTTC. Translated: CASSPGGGRVTQYF. V gene TRBV4-1 combines with J gene TRBJ2-5; D possibly corresponds to TRBD2 (6 bases). This CDR3 contains 14 residues. Germline V gene data show CDR1 as MGHRA and CDR2 as YSYEKL. V was pared by 4 bases and J by 7 bases, with 16 bases between.

The chain uses TRBV28 and TRBJ2-7, with TRBD1 identical over 8 bases. The CDR3 length is 12 residues. The V gene's germline CDR1 is MDHEN and CDR2 SYDVKM. Trimming cost V 4 bases and J 5 bases; bases outside gene matches: 1. The CDR3 nucleotides read TGTGCCAGCAGTTCAGGGGGCCACGAGCAGTACTTC. It yields the protein CASSSGGHEQYF. Full variable domain (outside the CDR3, taken from reference TRBV28 and TRBJ2-7): DVKVTQSSRYLVKRTGEKVFLECVQDMDHENMFWYRQDPGLGLRLIYFSYDVKMKEKGDIPEGYSVSREKKERFSLILESASTNQTSMYLCASSSGGHEQYFGPGTRLTVT.

This clonotype showed up just a few times. The chain has TRBV6-1 and TRBJ2-7; TRBD2 matches at 7 bases. This CDR3 is 13 amino acids long. Germline CDR1 is MNHNS and CDR2 is SASEGT. After removal of 5 bases from V and 7 bases from J, the junction contained 8 bases not matched to a gene. CDR3 sequence reads: CASSNAGVQEQYF. The CDR3 DNA is TGTGCCAGCAGTAATGCGGGAGTGCAGGAGCAGTACTTC.

A few counts support this clonotype. The rearrangement links TRBV20-1 to TRBJ2-1; D gene ambiguous. V shed 6 bases and J shed 1 base, with 13 bases lying between them. CDR1 and CDR2 (germline): DFQATT, SNEGSKA (reference sequence). There are 14 residues in the CDR3. The CDR3 region has the DNA TGCAGTGCCTTCAGGTACCGGTCCTACAATGAGCAGTTCTTC. It yields the protein CSAFRYRSYNEQFF.

This clonotype was seen a few times. The J gene is TRBJ1-1, the V gene TRBV29-1, with D maybe TRBD1 (6 bases). Germline V gene lookup returns CDR1 SQVTM and CDR2 ANQGSEA. The CDR3 sequence is 13 residues long. The V gene lost 6 bases and the J gene lost 2 bases, with 13 bases spanning the gap. CDR3 nucleotide sequence: TGCAGCGTCCAAAAGGGGGGTAACACTGAAGCTTTCTTT. Protein sequence: CSVQKGGNTEAFF.

V is TRBV3-1 and J is TRBJ2-5; 7 bases are a match to TRBD1. Trimming took 2 bases from V and 10 from J; bases not matched to a gene: 7. Germline CDR1 is LGHDT and CDR2 is YNNKEL (reference sequence). The CDR3 extends over 13 amino acids. CDR3 protein: CASSQTTGAVQYF. CDR3 coding DNA: TGTGCCAGCAGCCAAACTACAGGGGCCGTCCAGTACTTC.

The chain combines TRBV7-9 with TRBJ2-7, with 8 bases identical to TRBD1. This CDR3 contains 13 residues. After removal of 5 bases from V and 6 bases from J, the junction contained 6 bases not matched to a gene. CDR1 and CDR2 from the germline V gene are SEHNR and FQNEAQ (reference sequence). CDR3 DNA sequence: TGTGCCAGCAGCATTGACAGGGGTGCCGAGCAGTACTTC. Its translation: CASSIDRGAEQYF.

The table lists this clonotype with a count of one. The V call is TRBV19, the J call TRBJ2-7; D is perhaps TRBD1 (6 bases). The germline gives CDR1 LNHDA, CDR2 SQIVND (reference sequence). The CDR3 spans 14 residues. V was shortened by 7 bases and J by 1 base, with 14 bases between the two germline ends. CDR3 loop: CASTPRRGSYEQYF. CDR3 nucleotides: TGTGCCAGTACCCCCCGCAGGGGATCCTACGAGCAGTACTTC.

The V gene is TRBV11-2, the J gene TRBJ2-3, with D tentatively TRBD2 (5 bases). Deletions cut 1 base from V and 4 bases from J, with 9 bases between. Germline CDR1 SGHAT, CDR2 FQNNGV. This CDR3 has 14 residues. The DNA for the CDR3 is TGTGCCAGCAGCTTAGTCACACTAGCAGATACGCAGTATTTT. Protein: CASSLVTLADTQYF.

This clonotype was counted a few times. The chain employs TRBV4-1 and TRBJ1-4, with D unclear. The CDR3 spans 14 residues. The germline V gene encodes CDR1 MGHRA and CDR2 YSYEKL. V dropped 0 bases and J dropped 8 bases, with 10 bases sitting between them. The CDR3 sequence: CASSQELGGEKLFF. The CDR3 nucleotides are TGCGCCAGCAGCCAAGAGCTAGGTGGAGAAAAACTGTTTTTT.

The chain couples TRBV20-1 to TRBJ2-7; 8 bases fit TRBD1. CDR3 length: 15 residues. Per germline, CDR1 DFQATT and CDR2 SNEGSKA (reference sequence). V was pared by 6 bases and J by 0 bases, with 10 bases of the junction left unmatched. DNA for the CDR3: TGCAGTGCGCCCGACAGGGGACTGAGCTCCTACGAGCAGTACTTC. This encodes CSAPDRGLSSYEQYF.

This clonotype was seen ten or more times. The gene calls are TRBV20-1 and TRBJ1-1; D is undetermined. V was trimmed by 1 base and J by 0 bases, leaving 9 bases between them. Germline V gene data show CDR1 as DFQATT and CDR2 as SNEGSKA (reference sequence). The CDR3 spans 14 residues. The CDR3 spells CSARVSSMNTEAFF. DNA of the CDR3: TGCAGTGCTAGAGTATCCTCCATGAACACTGAAGCTTTCTTT.

The chain is built from TRBV7-2 and TRBJ2-1; no firm D call. Between the trimmed V and J ends, which lost 0 bases and 7 bases, there was a span of 10 bases. The CDR3 loop spans 14 amino acids. The germline V gene encodes CDR1 SGHTA and CDR2 FQGNSA. CDR3 sequence reads: CASSLASLGNEQFF. The CDR3 region has the DNA TGTGCCAGCAGCTTAGCAAGTCTAGGGAATGAGCAGTTCTTC. Full variable domain (rest looked up from reference TRBV7-2 and TRBJ2-1): GAGVSQSPSNKVTEKGKDVELRCDPISGHTALYWYRQSLGQGLEFLIYFQGNSAPDKSGLPSDRFSAERTGGSVSTLTIQRTQQEDSAVYLCASSLASLGNEQFFGPGTRLTVL.